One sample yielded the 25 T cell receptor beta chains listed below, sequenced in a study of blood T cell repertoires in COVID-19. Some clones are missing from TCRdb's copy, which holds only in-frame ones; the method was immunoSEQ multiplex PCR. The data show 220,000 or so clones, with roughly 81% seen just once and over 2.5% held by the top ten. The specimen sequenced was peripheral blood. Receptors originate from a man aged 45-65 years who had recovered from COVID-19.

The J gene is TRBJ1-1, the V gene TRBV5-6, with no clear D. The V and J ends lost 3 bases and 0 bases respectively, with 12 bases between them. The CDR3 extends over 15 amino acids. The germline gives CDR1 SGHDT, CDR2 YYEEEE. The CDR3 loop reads CASSSLRHLNTEAFF. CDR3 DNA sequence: TGTGCCAGCAGCTCCCTGCGGCACCTGAACACTGAAGCTTTCTTT. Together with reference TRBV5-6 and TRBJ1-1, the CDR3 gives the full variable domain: DAGVTQSPTHLIKTRGQQVTLRCSPKSGHDTVSWYQQALGQGPQFIFQYYEEEERQRGNFPDRFSGHQFPNYSSELNVNALLLGDSALYLCASSSLRHLNTEAFFGQGTRLTVV.

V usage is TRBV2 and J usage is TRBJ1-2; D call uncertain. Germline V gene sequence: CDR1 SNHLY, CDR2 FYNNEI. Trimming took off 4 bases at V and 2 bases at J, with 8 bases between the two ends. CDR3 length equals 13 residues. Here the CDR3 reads CASSVLGNYGYTF. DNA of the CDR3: TGTGCCAGCAGTGTGCTGGGCAACTATGGCTACACCTTC.

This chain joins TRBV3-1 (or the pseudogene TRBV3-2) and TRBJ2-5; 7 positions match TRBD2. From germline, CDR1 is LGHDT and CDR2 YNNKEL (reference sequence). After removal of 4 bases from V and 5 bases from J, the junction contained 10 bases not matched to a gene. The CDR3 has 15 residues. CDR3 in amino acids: CASSRGGGLRETQYF. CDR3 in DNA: TGTGCCAGCAGCCGCGGGGGAGGACTAAGGGAGACCCAGTACTTC.

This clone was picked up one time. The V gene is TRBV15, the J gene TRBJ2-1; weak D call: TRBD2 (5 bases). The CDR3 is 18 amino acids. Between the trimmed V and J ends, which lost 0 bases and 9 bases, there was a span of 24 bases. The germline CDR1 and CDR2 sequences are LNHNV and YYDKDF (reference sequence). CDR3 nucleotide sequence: TGTGCCACCAGCAGAGATCGGCAGCGCGGGTCGGTCGGAGGTGAGCAGTTCTTC. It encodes CATSRDRQRGSVGGEQFF.

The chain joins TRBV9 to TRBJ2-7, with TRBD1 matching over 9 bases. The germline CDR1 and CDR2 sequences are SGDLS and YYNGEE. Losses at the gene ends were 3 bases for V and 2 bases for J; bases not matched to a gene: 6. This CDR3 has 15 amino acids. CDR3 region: CASSADRGITYEQYF. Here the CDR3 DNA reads TGTGCCAGCAGCGCCGACAGGGGGATAACCTACGAGCAGTACTTC.

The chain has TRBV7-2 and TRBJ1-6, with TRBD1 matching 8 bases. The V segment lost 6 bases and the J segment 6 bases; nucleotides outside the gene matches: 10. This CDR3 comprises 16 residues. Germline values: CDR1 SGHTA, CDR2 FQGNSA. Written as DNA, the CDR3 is TGTGCCAGCAGTTTCCAGCGGACAGGGCCTAATTCACCCCTCCACTTT. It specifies CASSFQRTGPNSPLHF. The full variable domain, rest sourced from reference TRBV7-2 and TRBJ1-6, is GAGVSQSPSNKVTEKGKDVELRCDPISGHTALYWYRQSLGQGLEFLIYFQGNSAPDKSGLPSDRFSAERTGGSVSTLTIQRTQQEDSAVYLCASSFQRTGPNSPLHFGNGTRLTVT.

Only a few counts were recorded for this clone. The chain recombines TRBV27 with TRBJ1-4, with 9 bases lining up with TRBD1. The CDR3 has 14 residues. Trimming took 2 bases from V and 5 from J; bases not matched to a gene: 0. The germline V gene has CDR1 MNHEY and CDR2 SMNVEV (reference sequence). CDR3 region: CASSLGQGNEKLFF. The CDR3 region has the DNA TGTGCCAGCAGTTTAGGACAGGGGAATGAAAAACTGTTTTTT.

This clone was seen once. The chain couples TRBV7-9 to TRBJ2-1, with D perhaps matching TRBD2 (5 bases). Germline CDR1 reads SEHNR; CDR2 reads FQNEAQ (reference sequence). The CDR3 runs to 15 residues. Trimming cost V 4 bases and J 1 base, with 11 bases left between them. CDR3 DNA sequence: TGTGCCAGCAGCTCACTGGGCGGGTCCTACAATGAGCAGTTCTTC. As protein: CASSSLGGSYNEQFF.

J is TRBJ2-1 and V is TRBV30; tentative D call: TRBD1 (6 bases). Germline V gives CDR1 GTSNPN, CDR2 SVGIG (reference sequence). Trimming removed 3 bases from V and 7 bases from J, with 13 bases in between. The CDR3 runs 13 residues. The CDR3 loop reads CAWSGTGPNEQFF. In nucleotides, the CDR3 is TGTGCCTGGAGCGGAACAGGGCCGAATGAGCAGTTCTTC.

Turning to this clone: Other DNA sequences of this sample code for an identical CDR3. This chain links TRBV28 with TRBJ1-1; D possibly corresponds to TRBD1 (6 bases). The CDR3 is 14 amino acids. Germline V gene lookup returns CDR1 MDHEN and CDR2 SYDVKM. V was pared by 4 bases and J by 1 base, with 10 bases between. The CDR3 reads CASSSGHPNTEAFF. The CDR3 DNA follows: TGTGCCAGCAGTTCGGGACACCCGAACACTGAAGCTTTCTTT. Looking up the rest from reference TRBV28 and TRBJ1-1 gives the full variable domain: DVKVTQSSRYLVKRTGEKVFLECVQDMDHENMFWYRQDPGLGLRLIYFSYDVKMKEKGDIPEGYSVSREKKERFSLILESASTNQTSMYLCASSSGHPNTEAFFGQGTRLTVV.

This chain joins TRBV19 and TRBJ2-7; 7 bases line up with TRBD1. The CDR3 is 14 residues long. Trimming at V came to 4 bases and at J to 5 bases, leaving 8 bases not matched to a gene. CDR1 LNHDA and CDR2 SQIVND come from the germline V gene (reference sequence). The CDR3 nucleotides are TGTGCCAGTAGTAGACAGGGCACCTCAAACGAGCAGTACTTC. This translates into CASSRQGTSNEQYF.

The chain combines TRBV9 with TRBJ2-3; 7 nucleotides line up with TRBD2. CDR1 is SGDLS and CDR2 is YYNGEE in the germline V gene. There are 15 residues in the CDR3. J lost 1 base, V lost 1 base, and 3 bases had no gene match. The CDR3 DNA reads TGTGCCAGCAGCGTAAGGCTAGCGGGCACAGATACGCAGTATTTT. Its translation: CASSVRLAGTDTQYF.

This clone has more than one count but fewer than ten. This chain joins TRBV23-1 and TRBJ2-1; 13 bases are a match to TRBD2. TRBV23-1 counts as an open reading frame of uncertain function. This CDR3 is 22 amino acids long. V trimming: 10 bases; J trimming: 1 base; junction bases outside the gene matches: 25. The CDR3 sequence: CATPLGLDPGLAGARSYNEQFF. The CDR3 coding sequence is TGCGCCACCCCCCTGGGACTCGATCCAGGACTAGCGGGGGCGAGGTCCTACAATGAGCAGTTCTTC.

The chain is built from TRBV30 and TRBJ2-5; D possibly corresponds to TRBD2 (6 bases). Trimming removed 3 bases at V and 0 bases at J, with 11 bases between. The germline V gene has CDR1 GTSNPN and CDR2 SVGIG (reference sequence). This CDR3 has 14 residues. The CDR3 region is CAWRTAGYQETQYF. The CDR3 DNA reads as TGTGCCTGGAGGACCGCGGGGTACCAAGAGACCCAGTACTTC.

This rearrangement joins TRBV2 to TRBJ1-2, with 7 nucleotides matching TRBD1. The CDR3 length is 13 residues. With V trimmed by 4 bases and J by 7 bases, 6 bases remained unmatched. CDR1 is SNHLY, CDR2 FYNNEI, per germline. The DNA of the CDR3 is TGTGCCAGCAGTGCAAACAGGGGAACTGGCTACACCTTC. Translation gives CASSANRGTGYTF. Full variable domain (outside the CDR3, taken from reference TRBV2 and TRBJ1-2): EPEVTQTPSHQVTQMGQEVILRCVPISNHLYFYWYRQILGQKVEFLVSFYNNEISEKSEIFDDQFSVERPDGSNFTLKIRSTKLEDSAMYFCASSANRGTGYTFGSGTRLTVV.

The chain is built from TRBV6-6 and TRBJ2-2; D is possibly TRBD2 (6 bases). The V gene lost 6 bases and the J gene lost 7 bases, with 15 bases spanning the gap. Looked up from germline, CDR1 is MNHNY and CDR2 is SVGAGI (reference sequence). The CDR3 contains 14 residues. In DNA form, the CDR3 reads TGTGCCAGCAGCCGGGGAGGAGCAGGCGGGGAGCTGTTTTTT. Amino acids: CASSRGGAGGELFF.

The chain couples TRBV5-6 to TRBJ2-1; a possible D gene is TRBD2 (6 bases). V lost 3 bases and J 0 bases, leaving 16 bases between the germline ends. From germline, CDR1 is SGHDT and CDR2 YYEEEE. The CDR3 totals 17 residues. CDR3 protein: CASSSRVAGSSYNEQFF. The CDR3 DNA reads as TGTGCCAGCAGCTCCCGGGTGGCGGGGAGCTCCTACAATGAGCAGTTCTTC.

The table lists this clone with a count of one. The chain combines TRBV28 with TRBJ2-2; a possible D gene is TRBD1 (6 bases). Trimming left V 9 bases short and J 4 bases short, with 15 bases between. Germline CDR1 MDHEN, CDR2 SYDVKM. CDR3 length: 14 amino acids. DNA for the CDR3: TGTGCCAGTTGGGGGCTCCCGAGCACCGGGGAGCTGTTTTTT. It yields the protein CASWGLPSTGELFF.

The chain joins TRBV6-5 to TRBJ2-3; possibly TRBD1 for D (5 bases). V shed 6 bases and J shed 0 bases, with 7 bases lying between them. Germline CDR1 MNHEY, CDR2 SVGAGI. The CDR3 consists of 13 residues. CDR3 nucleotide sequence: TGTGCCAGCAGGCCAGGGAGCACAGATACGCAGTATTTT. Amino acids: CASRPGSTDTQYF.

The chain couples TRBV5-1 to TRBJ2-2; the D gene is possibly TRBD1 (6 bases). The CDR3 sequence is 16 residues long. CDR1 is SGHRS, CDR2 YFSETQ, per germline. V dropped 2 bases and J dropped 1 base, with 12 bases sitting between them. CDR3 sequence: CASSLRGTLNTGELFF. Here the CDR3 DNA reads TGCGCCAGCAGCTTAAGGGGGACCTTGAACACCGGGGAGCTGTTTTTT.

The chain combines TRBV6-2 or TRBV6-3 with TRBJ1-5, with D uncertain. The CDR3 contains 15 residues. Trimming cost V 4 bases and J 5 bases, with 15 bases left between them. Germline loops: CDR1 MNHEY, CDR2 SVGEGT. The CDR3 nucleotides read TGTGCCAGCAGTTTTTCCGGCGGATCGTATCAGCCCCAGCATTTT. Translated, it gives CASSFSGGSYQPQHF.

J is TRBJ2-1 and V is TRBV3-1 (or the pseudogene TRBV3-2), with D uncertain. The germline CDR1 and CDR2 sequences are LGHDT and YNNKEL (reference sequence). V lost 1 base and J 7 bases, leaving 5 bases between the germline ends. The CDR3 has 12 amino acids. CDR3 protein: CASSQVRNEQFF. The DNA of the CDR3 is TGTGCCAGCAGCCAAGTCCGGAATGAGCAGTTCTTC.

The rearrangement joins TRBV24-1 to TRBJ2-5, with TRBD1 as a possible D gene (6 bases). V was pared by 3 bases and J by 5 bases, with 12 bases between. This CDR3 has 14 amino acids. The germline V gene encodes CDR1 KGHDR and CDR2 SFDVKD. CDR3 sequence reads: CATSDRRGPETQYF. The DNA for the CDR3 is TGTGCCACCAGTGATCGCAGGGGCCCGGAGACCCAGTACTTC.

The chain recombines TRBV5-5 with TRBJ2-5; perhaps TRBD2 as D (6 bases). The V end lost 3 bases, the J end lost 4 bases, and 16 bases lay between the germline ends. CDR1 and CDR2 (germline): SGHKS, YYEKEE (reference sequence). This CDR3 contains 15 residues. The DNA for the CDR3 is TGTGCCAGCAGCTATGGACACATGGGGGGAGAGACCCAGTACTTC. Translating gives CASSYGHMGGETQYF.

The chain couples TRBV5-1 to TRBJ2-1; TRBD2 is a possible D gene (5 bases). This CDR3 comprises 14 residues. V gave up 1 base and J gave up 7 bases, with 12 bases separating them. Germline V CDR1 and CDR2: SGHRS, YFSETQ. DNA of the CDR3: TGCGCCAGCAGCTTGTACGCTAGCCGTAATGAGCAGTTCTTC. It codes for CASSLYASRNEQFF.